This TCR beta chain was recovered during a study of blood T cell repertoires in COVID-19. Study overall: The origin of the acute and convalescent COVID-19 samples was the United States, Italy and Spain.

CDR3 length: 16 residues. V was pared by 6 bases and J by 3 bases, with 12 bases of the junction left unmatched. Looked up from germline, CDR1 is MNHNY and CDR2 is SVGAGI (reference sequence). Sequenced by immunoSEQ multiplex PCR; TCRdb stores in-frame clones only, minus some. This table holds some 100,000 clones, around 79% found once. The receptor was isolated from a man aged 50 to 59 with acute or convalescent COVID-19. The sample comprised peripheral blood. The chain joins TRBV6-6 to TRBJ2-7, with TRBD2 matching over 9 bases. CDR3 amino acids: CASSHRREGLGYEQYF. CDR3 in DNA: TGTGCCAGCAGCCATCGGCGGGAGGGCTTAGGCTACGAGCAGTACTTC.